The entry that follows covers one TCR beta chain sequence. This entry comes from a study of shared clonotypes between healthy human individuals. The CDR3 is 14 residues long. The V gene's germline CDR1 is ENHRY and CDR2 SYGVKD. Deletions cut 7 bases from V and 6 bases from J, with 16 bases between. TCRdb's table, derived via immunoSEQ multiplex PCR, lists solely in-frame clones and lacks some. This table holds some 2,000,000 clones, around 95% found once. The TCR was taken from a man aged 18 to 35 in good health. Sequencing was performed on naive CD4+ T cells sorted from blood. Specified subset: CD45RA+ positively selected. V and J are TRBV10-3 and TRBJ2-1; TRBD2 might be the D (6 bases). The CDR3 nucleotides read TGTGCCATCATGCCGGGACGGGAGCCCAATGAGCAGTTCTTC. This gives the protein CAIMPGREPNEQFF.